This T cell receptor (beta chain) was profiled in a study of T cell responses to AZD1222 COVID-19 vaccine. Study findings and constraints: Reports say nearly half of spike-specific TCRs go after unmutated variant regions. Only a handful of AZD1222 recipients were seropositive at baseline. Only after the peak T cell response were repertoires sampled.

Remarks on this clone: Its antigen is not identified.

The data were produced by immunoSEQ multiplex PCR, yet TCRdb's version contains in-frame clones alone and is incomplete. The sample includes over 70,000 clones, around three quarters of them seen just once. Trimming took 0 bases from V and 0 from J; bases not matched to a gene: 5. This CDR3 is built from 16 residues. CDR1 SGDLS and CDR2 YYNGEE come from the germline V gene. The rearrangement uses TRBV9 and TRBJ1-1; TRBD1 aligns across 7 bases. The receptor's source is an adult who received the MenACWY meningococcal vaccine as a control. This sample comprised peripheral blood, obtained 28 days after the second dose of the MenACWY control vaccine. The CDR3 loop is CASSVGGGQLNTEAFF. The CDR3 coding sequence is TGTGCCAGCAGCGTAGGAGGGGGACAGCTGAACACTGAAGCTTTCTTT. Complete variable domain (other parts from reference TRBV9 and TRBJ1-1): DSGVTQTPKHLITATGQRVTLRCSPRSGDLSVYWYQQSLDQGLQFLIQYYNGEERAKGNILERFSAQQFPDLHSELNLSSLELGDSALYFCASSVGGGQLNTEAFFGQGTRLTVV.